This T cell receptor beta chain was found in a study of PD-L1 blockade in urothelial cancer. The wider study: Male sex and bladder-origin urothelial cancer characterized about 85% of the 29 patients. A median blood sample held about 140,000 T cells and approximately 80,000 unique TCRs. Whole-study results and caveats: Patients with below-median pretreatment blood clonality survived longer.

Comments on this clone: Its matching antigen is unknown.

V was clipped by 4 bases and J by 4 bases; unmatched bases: 4. Germline loops: CDR1 SEHNR, CDR2 FQNEAQ (reference sequence). This CDR3 is built from 14 residues. Profiling relied on immunoSEQ multiplex PCR, and the TCRdb table lists in-frame clones only, not all of them. The table includes about 43,000 clones, about 88% detected once. This sample comprised PBMCs, obtained around atezolizumab (anti-PD-L1) treatment. The sequence derives from a woman between 55 and 75 years old with urothelial cancer. The chain couples TRBV7-9 to TRBJ1-1; 9 nucleotides match TRBD1. The CDR3 is CASSWDRAVTEAFF. In nucleotides, the CDR3 is TGTGCCAGCAGCTGGGACAGGGCAGTCACTGAAGCTTTCTTT.